The source of this T cell receptor (beta chain) is a study of regulatory T cells in long-lasting Graves disease. In the study overall: Antithyroid drugs had been given to newly diagnosed Graves' patients for under 3 months. General study findings and limits: Analyses excluded thyroid tissue, covering peripheral blood alone. The study found TRBV28, TRBJ1-2 and TRBJ2-5 favored in persistent disease.

The time point denotes: newly diagnosed GD, antithyroid drugs for less than 3 months. Preparation of the TCR library used RNA extracted from PBMCs. An endocrinology unit in Xi'an, China, supplied the patients. This clonotype was seen repeatedly, ten times or more. As yet, its antigen is unknown. CDR3 regions were amplified by Arm-PCR using iRepertoire HTBI primers to build TCR beta libraries. MiXCR, applied by TCRdb to the multiplex PCR reads, yields one record per CDR3 protein. The repertoire holds about 320,000 distinct CDR3 sequences, with 15% to 20% as singletons. CDR1 MNHNS and CDR2 SASEGT come from the germline V gene. V lost 0 bases, J lost 3 bases, and 5 bases stayed unmatched. The CDR3 consists of 15 residues.

The J gene is TRBJ2-7, the V gene TRBV6-1; 7 bases map to TRBD2. The receptor's source is a female donor with Graves disease. The sample consisted of peripheral blood mononuclear cells (PBMCs), taken at new diagnosis, from a patient treated with antithyroid drugs. As DNA, the CDR3 is TGTGCCAGCAGTGAAGCGGCGGGAGAGGGCTACGAGCAGTACTTC. As protein: CASSEAAGEGYEQYF.